This T cell receptor (beta chain) appears in the sequencing data of a study of control samples from healthy donors and cancer patients. Some clones are missing from TCRdb's copy, which holds only in-frame ones; the method was immunoSEQ multiplex PCR. The profile shows around 250,000 clones, about 80% of them singletons. CDR1 and CDR2 (germline): MNHNS, SASEGT. This CDR3 region has 17 residues. Trimming shortened V by 1 base and J by 1 base, and 16 bases separated the two germline ends. The sequenced sample was PBMCs. This rearrangement joins TRBV6-1 to TRBJ1-1; no clear D gene. The sequence derives from an older woman with lung cancer. The CDR3 loop reads CASSEGGWAVGNTEAFF. CDR3 DNA: TGTGCCAGCAGTGAAGGGGGTTGGGCGGTGGGGAACACTGAAGCTTTCTTT.